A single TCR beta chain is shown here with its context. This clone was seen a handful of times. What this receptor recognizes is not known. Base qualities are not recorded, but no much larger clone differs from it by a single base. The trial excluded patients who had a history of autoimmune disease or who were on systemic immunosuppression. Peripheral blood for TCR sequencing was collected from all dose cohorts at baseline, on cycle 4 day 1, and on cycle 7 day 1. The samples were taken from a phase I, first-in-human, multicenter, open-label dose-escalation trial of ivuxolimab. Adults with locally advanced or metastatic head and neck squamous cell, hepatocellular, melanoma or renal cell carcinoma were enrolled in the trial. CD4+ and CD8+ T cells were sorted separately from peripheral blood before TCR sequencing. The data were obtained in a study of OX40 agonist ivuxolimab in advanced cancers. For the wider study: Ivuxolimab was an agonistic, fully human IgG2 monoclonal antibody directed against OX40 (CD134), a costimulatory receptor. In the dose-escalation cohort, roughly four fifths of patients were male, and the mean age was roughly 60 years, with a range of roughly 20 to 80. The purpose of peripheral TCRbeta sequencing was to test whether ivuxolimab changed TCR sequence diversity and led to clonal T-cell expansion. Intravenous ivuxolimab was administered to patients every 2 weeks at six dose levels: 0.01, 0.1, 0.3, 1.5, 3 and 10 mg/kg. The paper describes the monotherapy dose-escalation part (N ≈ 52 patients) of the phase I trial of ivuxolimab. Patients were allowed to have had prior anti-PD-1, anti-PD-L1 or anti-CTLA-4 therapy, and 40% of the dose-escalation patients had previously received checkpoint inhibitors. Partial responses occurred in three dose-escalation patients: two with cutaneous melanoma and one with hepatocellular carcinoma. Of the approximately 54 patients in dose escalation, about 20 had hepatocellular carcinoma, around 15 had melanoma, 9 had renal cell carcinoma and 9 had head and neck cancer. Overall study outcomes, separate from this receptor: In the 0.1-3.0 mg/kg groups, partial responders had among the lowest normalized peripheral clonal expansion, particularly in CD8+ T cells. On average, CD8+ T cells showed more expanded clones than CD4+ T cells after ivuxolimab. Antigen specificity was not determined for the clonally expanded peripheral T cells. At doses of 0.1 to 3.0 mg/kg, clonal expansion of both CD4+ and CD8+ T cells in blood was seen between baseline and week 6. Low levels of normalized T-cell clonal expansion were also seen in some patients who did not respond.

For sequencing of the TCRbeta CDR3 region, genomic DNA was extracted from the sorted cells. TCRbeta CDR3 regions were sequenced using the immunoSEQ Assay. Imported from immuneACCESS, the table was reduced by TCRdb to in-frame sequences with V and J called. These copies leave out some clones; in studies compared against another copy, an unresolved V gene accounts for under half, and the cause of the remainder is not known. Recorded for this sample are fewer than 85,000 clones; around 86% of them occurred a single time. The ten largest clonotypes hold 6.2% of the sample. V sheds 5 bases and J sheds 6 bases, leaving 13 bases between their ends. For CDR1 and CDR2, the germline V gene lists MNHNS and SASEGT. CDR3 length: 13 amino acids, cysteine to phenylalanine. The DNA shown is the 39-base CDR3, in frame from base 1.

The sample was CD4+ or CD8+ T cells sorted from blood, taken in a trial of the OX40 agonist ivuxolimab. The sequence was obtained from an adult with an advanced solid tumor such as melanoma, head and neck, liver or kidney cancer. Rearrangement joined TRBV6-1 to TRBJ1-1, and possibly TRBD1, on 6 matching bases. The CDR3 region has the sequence CASSRTGMAEAFF. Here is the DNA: TGTGCCAGCAGTCGTACAGGGATGGCTGAAGCTTTCTTT.